The 8 T cell receptor beta chains given below trace back to one sample, sequenced in a study of identifying expanded T cells in peripheral blood. Sequencing was performed with immunoSEQ multiplex PCR; in TCRdb, only in-frame clones are kept and a portion is missing. The sample has around 70,000 clones; 85% to 90% are singletons. The sample taken for sequencing was blood. These receptors were taken from a person aged 18 to 70 in good health.

This clone was counted once. This chain links TRBV5-1 with TRBJ2-1; 9 bases are a match to TRBD1. The CDR3 contains 15 residues. Germline lookup yields CDR1 SGHRS and CDR2 YFSETQ. With V trimmed by 4 bases and J by 4 bases, 6 bases remained unmatched. The CDR3 coding sequence is TGCGCCAGCAGCCGGGGACAGGGACCTTACAATGAGCAGTTCTTC. Its translation is CASSRGQGPYNEQFF.

This clone showed up just once. The gene calls are TRBV5-1 and TRBJ2-1, with 12 nucleotides matching TRBD2. CDR3 length: 17 residues. Germline V gene lookup returns CDR1 SGHRS and CDR2 YFSETQ. The V segment lost 5 bases and the J segment 6 bases; nucleotides outside the gene matches: 12. For the CDR3, the DNA is TGCGCCAGCAGGTTGACTAGCGGGGGAAACATTCGCAATGAGCAGTTCTTC. This codes for CASRLTSGGNIRNEQFF.

This clone came up once. The chain has TRBV30 and TRBJ1-4; tentatively, D is TRBD1 (6 bases). The V gene lost 4 bases and the J gene lost 0 bases, with 15 bases spanning the gap. In germline, CDR1 is GTSNPN, CDR2 SVGIG (reference sequence). The CDR3 has 16 amino acids. The chain's CDR3 is CAWNRDKFATNEKLFF. The CDR3 coding sequence is TGTGCCTGGAACAGGGATAAATTTGCAACTAATGAAAAACTGTTTTTT.

The chain uses TRBV6-5 and TRBJ1-1; D not certain. The CDR3 is 14 residues long. The germline V gene encodes CDR1 MNHEY and CDR2 SVGAGI. Deletions cut 0 bases from V and 3 bases from J, with 8 bases between. The CDR3 here is CASSYSLGYTEAFF. The DNA of the CDR3 is TGTGCCAGCAGTTACTCTTTAGGTTACACTGAAGCTTTCTTT.

The gene calls are TRBV5-4 and TRBJ1-1, with D perhaps TRBD1 (5 bases). V was trimmed by 1 base and J by 5 bases, leaving 9 bases between them. The CDR3 has 13 amino acids. Germline V gene data show CDR1 as SGHNT and CDR2 as YYREEE (reference sequence). CDR3 sequence (DNA): TGTGCCAGCAGCTTGTATGGGGGTACTGAAGCTTTCTTT. It specifies CASSLYGGTEAFF. The entire variable domain, with the rest obtained from reference TRBV5-4 and TRBJ1-1, is as follows: ETGVTQSPTHLIKTRGQQVTLRCSSQSGHNTVSWYQQALGQGPQFIFQYYREEENGRGNFPPRFSGLQFPNYSSELNVNALELDDSALYLCASSLYGGTEAFFGQGTRLTVV.

A remark on this clone: One junction end does not reproduce the germline sequence, and a read error may be involved. The CDR3 region is CASSPRGGKETQYF. The CDR3 DNA sequence: TGTGCTAGCAGCCCCCGGGGAGGGAAAGAGACCCAGTACTTC. V is TRBV7-7 and J is TRBJ2-5; the match to TRBD2 covers 7 bases. This CDR3 has 14 amino acids. Germline loops: CDR1 SSHAT, CDR2 FNYEAQ (reference sequence).

J is TRBJ2-7 and V is TRBV28; D is perhaps TRBD1 (6 bases). This CDR3 region has 14 residues. Germline V gene data show CDR1 as MDHEN and CDR2 as SYDVKM. V lost 6 bases and J lost 0, with 12 bases in between. The CDR3 spells CASRQTGSSYEQYF. The CDR3 DNA reads as TGTGCCAGCAGACAAACAGGGAGCTCCTACGAGCAGTACTTC.

V gene TRBV29-1 combines with J gene TRBJ1-5, with a weak D call TRBD1 (6 bases). Germline V gives CDR1 SQVTM, CDR2 ANQGSEA. The CDR3 loop spans 13 amino acids. The germline V and J ends were trimmed by 4 bases and 7 bases, with 14 bases remaining between them. The CDR3 sequence: CSVGDLRGQPQHF. CDR3 nucleotide sequence: TGCAGCGTTGGGGACCTTAGGGGGCAGCCCCAGCATTTT.